One sample yielded the 8 T cell receptor beta chains listed below, sequenced in a study of blood T cells in healthy people across ages. PCR was performed a second time for roughly 7 to 11 cycles using a sample-barcoded 5' primer and a J-beta primer mix. A single record per CDR3 protein comes from TCRdb applying MiXCR to the 5' RACE reads. Of roughly 730,000 distinct CDR3 sequences listed, roughly three fifths are singletons. Sequencing was carried out using blood. The receptors come from a man between 35 and 55 years old in good health.

This clonotype appeared a few times. V and J are TRBV27 and TRBJ2-3; D is possibly TRBD2 (7 bases). Germline assignment: CDR1 MNHEY and CDR2 SMNVEV (reference sequence). The CDR3 contains 13 residues. V lost 8 bases, J lost 5 bases, and 14 bases lay in between. CDR3 bases: TGTGCCAGCGGGGGGGCCTTAAGAGATACGCAGTATTTT. This gives the protein CASGGALRDTQYF.

This clonotype appeared a few times. DNA for the CDR3: TGTGCCAGCACCTCACTGGCTAGTGGCTACACCTTC. Residues: CASTSLASGYTF. The chain uses TRBV6-5 and TRBJ1-2, with D uncertain. Germline-derived CDR1 and CDR2 are MNHEY and SVGAGI. V lost 7 bases and J lost 7, with 13 bases in between. The CDR3 sequence is 12 residues long.

The V and J genes are TRBV4-3 and TRBJ2-4, with D possibly matching TRBD1 (6 bases). The V end lost 0 bases, the J end lost 12 bases, and 18 bases lay between the germline ends. Looked up from germline, CDR1 is LGHNA and CDR2 is YSLEER. The CDR3 is made up of 15 amino acids. CDR3 DNA sequence: TGCGCCAGCAGCCAAGATGGGGGTACAGGGAGCAGTCAGTACTTC. Amino acid sequence: CASSQDGGTGSSQYF.

In DNA, the CDR3 is TGTGCCAGCAGCTTAGCGGGAGGGCGAACACACCACGAGCAGTACTTC. Protein sequence: CASSLAGGRTHHEQYF. The chain uses TRBV11-2 and TRBJ2-5, with TRBD2 matching over 8 bases. The assigned J gene may be wrong: the sequence end matches TRBJ2-7 better. This CDR3 region has 16 residues. Germline CDR1 is SGHAT and CDR2 is FQNNGV.

The table lists this clonotype with a few counts. V is TRBV20-1 and J is TRBJ2-7, with 10 bases fitting TRBD1. V lost 2 bases and J lost 4; bases outside the gene matches: 2. This CDR3 contains 13 residues. Germline CDR1 reads DFQATT; CDR2 reads SNEGSKA (reference sequence). The DNA of the CDR3 is TGCAGTGCTAGACGGGACAGGGGATACGAGCAGTACTTC. Protein product: CSARRDRGYEQYF.

This clonotype was observed once. V is TRBV24-1 and J is TRBJ2-5; TRBD1 or TRBD2 may be the D gene (5 bases each). The assigned J gene may be wrong: the sequence end matches TRBJ2-7 better. The V gene's germline CDR1 is KGHDR and CDR2 SFDVKD. The CDR3 contains 11 residues. The DNA for the CDR3 is TGTGCCACACCCGGGACCAACGAGCAGTACTTC. It is translated as CATPGTNEQYF.

V usage is TRBV5-1 and J usage is TRBJ2-1; TRBD2 might be the D (7 bases). The CDR3 length is 16 residues. V was cut by 2 bases and J by 4 bases, with 16 bases left in between. In germline, CDR1 is SGHRS, CDR2 YFSETQ. CDR3 sequence: CASSFEGGGLYNEQFF. The CDR3 region has the DNA TGCGCCAGCAGCTTCGAGGGCGGGGGCCTTTACAATGAGCAGTTCTTC.

This chain connects TRBV5-1 to TRBJ2-3, with 9 bases identical to TRBD2. Germline V gene sequence: CDR1 SGHRS, CDR2 YFSETQ. The length of the CDR3 is 16 residues. J gave up 2 bases and V 4 bases, and 8 bases lay outside the gene matches. The CDR3: CASSLSTSGSTDTQYF. CDR3 DNA sequence: TGCGCCAGCAGCCTTTCGACTAGCGGATCCACAGATACGCAGTATTTT.